Shown below are 9 T cell receptor beta chains from a single sample sequenced in a study of shared T cell receptors in the human thymus. Some clones are missing from TCRdb's copy, which holds only in-frame ones; the method was immunoSEQ multiplex PCR. The sample contains more than 300,000 clones, approximately 95% of which appear only once. The sequenced material came from thymocytes. These receptors all come from a human donor.

The V gene is TRBV12-2, the J gene TRBJ2-7; the table's D call, TRBD1, has no DNA check behind it. TRBV12-2 is flagged as a pseudogene. The CDR3 has 18 residues. The CDR3 nucleotides read TGTGCAAGTCGCCCCTCCCTCCGTCAAAGACAGGGGGCTGGGGAGCAGTACTTC. Residues: CASRPSLRQRQGAGEQYF.

The chain uses TRBV11-3 and TRBJ1-5; 7 positions agree with TRBD1. J gave up 7 bases and V 0 bases, and 9 bases lay outside the gene matches. Germline V gene sequence: CDR1 SGHNT, CDR2 YENEEA. There are 16 residues in the CDR3. Here the CDR3 reads CASSLERDSCGQPQHF. For the CDR3, the DNA is TGTGCCAGCAGCTTAGAGCGGGACAGTTGCGGGCAGCCCCAGCATTTT.

The CDR3 is CASSGRDTANTGELFF. The CDR3 DNA reads as TGTGCCAGCAGTGGGCGGGACACGGCGAACACCGGGGAGCTGTTTTTT. The rearrangement uses TRBV2 and TRBJ2-2; D possibly uses TRBD1 or TRBD2 (6 bases each). The germline V gene encodes CDR1 SNHLY and CDR2 FYNNEI. Trimming pared 4 bases from V and 0 bases from J, leaving 12 bases between. The CDR3 extends over 16 amino acids. Full variable domain (outside the CDR3, taken from reference TRBV2 and TRBJ2-2): EPEVTQTPSHQVTQMGQEVILRCVPISNHLYFYWYRQILGQKVEFLVSFYNNEISEKSEIFDDQFSVERPDGSNFTLKIRSTKLEDSAMYFCASSGRDTANTGELFFGEGSRLTVL.

The gene calls are TRBV11-2 and TRBJ1-1, with TRBD1 matching 10 bases. V lost 0 bases to trimming and J lost 0 bases; unmatched junction nucleotides: 10. The CDR3 spans 19 residues. CDR1 and CDR2 from the germline V gene are SGHAT and FQNNGV. CDR3 sequence reads: CASSLERDRGPQVNTEAFF. CDR3 nucleotide sequence: TGTGCCAGCAGCTTAGAGCGGGACAGGGGACCCCAGGTGAACACTGAAGCTTTCTTT.

The gene calls are TRBV5-6 and TRBJ2-1; 10 positions agree with TRBD1. Trimming removed 4 bases from V and 5 bases from J; junction bases left unmatched: 9. From germline, CDR1 is SGHDT and CDR2 YYEEEE. There are 16 residues in the CDR3. The CDR3 protein is CASSPPGQGNDNEQFF. DNA for the CDR3: TGTGCCAGCAGCCCTCCGGGACAGGGGAACGACAATGAGCAGTTCTTC.

The V call is TRBV11-2, the J call TRBJ2-4; possible D gene TRBD2, 5 bases. Trimming left V 5 bases short and J 8 bases short, with 13 bases between. This CDR3 contains 13 residues. Germline CDR1 and CDR2: SGHAT and FQNNGV. The CDR3 sequence is CASSPRGPDIQYF. The CDR3 DNA reads as TGTGCCAGCAGCCCCCGGGGTCCTGACATTCAGTACTTC.

The V and J genes are TRBV21-1 and TRBJ2-1; the tabulated D call, TRBD2, remains unverified against the DNA. TRBV21-1 is a pseudogene locus. There are 20 residues in the CDR3. CDR3 DNA sequence: TGTGCCAGCAGCAAAGTCGTATGTCGCTGGCAAAGCGGGAGAGGGAATGAGCAGTTCTTC. Amino acids: CASSKVVCRWQSGRGNEQFF.

V and J are TRBV6-1 and TRBJ1-5; TRBD1 matches 8 bases. Trimming at V came to 6 bases and at J to 10 bases, leaving 11 bases not matched to a gene. The germline gives CDR1 MNHNS, CDR2 SASEGT. This CDR3 comprises 14 residues. The CDR3, as DNA: TGTGCCAGCAGGTATAGGCAGGGGGCAGCTCCCCAGCATTTT. This translates into CASRYRQGAAPQHF.

V usage is TRBV4-3 and J usage is TRBJ2-3; D tentatively reads TRBD1 or TRBD2 (5 bases each). The length of the CDR3 is 14 residues. Germline CDR1 reads LGHNA; CDR2 reads YSLEER. V shed 1 base and J shed 7 bases, with 12 bases lying between them. The CDR3 spells CASSQVGPTNTQYF. CDR3 bases: TGCGCCAGCAGCCAAGTGGGACCAACAAATACGCAGTATTTT.